The clone carrying this T cell receptor beta chain appeared a single time. Original analysis: Estimates of nucleated cell counts were drawn from the amplification of reference gene primers. Generated by immunoSEQ multiplex PCR, the TCRdb table keeps only in-frame clones and is missing some. The DNA gave D and trimming, while V, J and clone size come from that table. Of approximately 290,000 clones listed, more than 85% were seen once; the top ten hold more than 0.75%. This entry comes from a study of blood T cell repertoires in COVID-19. Across the study: Some COVID-19 samples were acute and others convalescent; all came from the United States, Italy and Spain. Sources were T cells, B-cell-depleted T cells, or PBMCs; the material itself was cDNA or gDNA.

CDR1 MNHEY and CDR2 SVGEGT come from the germline V gene. CDR3 length: 18 residues. V lost 2 bases to trimming and J lost 8 bases; unmatched junction nucleotides: 17. The receptor was derived from a man aged 25 to 45 with acute or convalescent COVID-19. The J gene is TRBJ2-1, the V gene TRBV6-2 or TRBV6-3; 8 bases are a match to TRBD2. Source material: peripheral blood. The CDR3 nucleotides read TGTGCCAGCAGTTACCCGGAGTTGGGGAACGGGAGGGGCGATGAGCAGTTCTTC. Residues: CASSYPELGNGRGDEQFF.